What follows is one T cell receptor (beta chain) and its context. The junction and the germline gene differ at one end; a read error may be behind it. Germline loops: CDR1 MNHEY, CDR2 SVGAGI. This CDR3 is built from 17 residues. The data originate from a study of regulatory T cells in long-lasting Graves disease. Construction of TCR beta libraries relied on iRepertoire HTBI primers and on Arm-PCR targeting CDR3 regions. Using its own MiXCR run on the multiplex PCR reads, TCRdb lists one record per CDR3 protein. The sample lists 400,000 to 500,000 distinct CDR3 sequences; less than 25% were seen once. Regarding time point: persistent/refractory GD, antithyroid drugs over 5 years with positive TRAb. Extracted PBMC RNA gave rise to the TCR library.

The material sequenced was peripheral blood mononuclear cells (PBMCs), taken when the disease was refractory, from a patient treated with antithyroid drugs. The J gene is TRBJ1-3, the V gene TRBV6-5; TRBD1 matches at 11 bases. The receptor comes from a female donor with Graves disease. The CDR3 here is CASSSWTGGLSENTIYF. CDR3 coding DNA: TGTGCCAGCAGTTCTTGGACAGGGGGCCTCTCTGAAAACACCATATATTTT.